These T cell receptor beta chains were read from a single sample in a study of human T cells and chemical hapten exposure. MiXCR, run by TCRdb on the RACE reads, gives a single entry per CDR3 protein. Counted here are tens of thousands of distinct CDR3 sequences, 6.6% occurring once; the ten biggest clones make up 1% to 1.5%. Specimen: whole blood, collected in connection with sensitization to the hapten diphenylcyclopropenone (DPC). The receptors originated from a woman aged 30 to 39 with alopecia areata. Some clones in this sample may be carry-over from other donors' samples. Each CDR3 is given with its conserved first and last residue. Fields, in order: J gene, D gene, clone size, V gene, CDR3 protein, CDR3 DNA. D genes are given only for firm matches. Size is omitted from some rows. Given values are once, few, many or a class for expanded clones.

j_gene: TRBJ2-4; d_gene: NA; abundance: NA; v_gene: TRBV6-5; CDR3aa: CASREALGGGRENIQYF; CDR3nt: TGTGCCAGCAGAGAGGCCCTTGGGGGGGGCCGTGAAAACATTCAGTACTTC
j_gene: TRBJ1-3; d_gene: NA; abundance: NA; v_gene: TRBV15; CDR3aa: CATSPGGSGNTIYF; CDR3nt: TGTGCCACCAGCCCGGGGGGATCTGGAAACACCATATATTTT
j_gene: TRBJ2-7; d_gene: NA; abundance: NA; v_gene: TRBV7-2; CDR3aa: CASSLDRTVLSEQYF; CDR3nt: TGTGCCAGCAGCCTCGATAGGACAGTACTCTCCGAGCAGTACTTC
j_gene: TRBJ2-6; d_gene: NA; abundance: many; v_gene: TRBV7-8; CDR3aa: CASSLVIGAGANVLTF; CDR3nt: TGTGCCAGCAGCTTAGTCATCGGGGCTGGGGCCAACGTCCTGACTTTC
j_gene: TRBJ1-1; d_gene: TRBD1; abundance: many; v_gene: TRBV7-9; CDR3aa: CASSSSTGGQAFF; CDR3nt: TGTGCCAGCAGCTCTTCGACAGGGGGCCAAGCTTTCTTT
j_gene: TRBJ1-2; d_gene: NA; abundance: NA; v_gene: TRBV12-3/TRBV12-4; CDR3aa: CASRGLGGSYTF; CDR3nt: TGTGCCAGCAGGGGTCTGGGCGGAAGCTACACCTTC
j_gene: TRBJ1-1; d_gene: TRBD1; abundance: NA; v_gene: TRBV14; CDR3aa: CASRPITGAGSEAFF; CDR3nt: TGTGCCAGCAGGCCCATTACAGGGGCTGGATCTGAAGCTTTCTTT
j_gene: TRBJ1-3; d_gene: NA; abundance: few; v_gene: TRBV18; CDR3aa: CASSPSGPRGGGNTIYF; CDR3nt: TGTGCCAGCTCACCATCCGGGCCGCGTGGCGGGGGAAACACCATATATTTT
j_gene: TRBJ1-1; d_gene: NA; abundance: many; v_gene: TRBV6-1; CDR3aa: CASRGTFSDTEAFF; CDR3nt: TGTGCCAGCCGAGGGACGTTTTCGGACACTGAAGCTTTCTTT
j_gene: TRBJ2-3; d_gene: TRBD2; abundance: NA; v_gene: TRBV9; CDR3aa: CASSIPRVAGGASTDTQYF; CDR3nt: TGTGCCAGCAGCATCCCGAGGGTAGCGGGGGGCGCTAGCACAGATACGCAGTATTTT
j_gene: TRBJ1-1; d_gene: NA; abundance: many; v_gene: TRBV2; CDR3aa: CASSRTDLNTEAFF; CDR3nt: TGTGCCAGCAGTCGGACGGACCTGAACACTGAAGCTTTCTTT
j_gene: TRBJ1-2; d_gene: TRBD1; abundance: NA; v_gene: TRBV7-6; CDR3aa: CASSLGTGAHGYTF; CDR3nt: TGTGCCAGCAGCTTAGGGACAGGGGCTCATGGCTACACCTTC
j_gene: TRBJ2-1; d_gene: NA; abundance: many; v_gene: TRBV5-1; CDR3aa: CASSSGTSASYNEQFF; CDR3nt: TGCGCCAGCAGCTCCGGGACTTCCGCCAGCTACAATGAGCAGTTCTTC
j_gene: TRBJ1-1; d_gene: NA; abundance: few; v_gene: TRBV7-2; CDR3aa: CASSLLYPEAFF; CDR3nt: TGTGCCAGCAGCTTACTGTACCCTGAAGCTTTCTTT
j_gene: TRBJ1-5; d_gene: NA; abundance: many; v_gene: TRBV2; CDR3aa: CASSVGSNQPQHF; CDR3nt: TGTGCCAGCAGTGTCGGCAGCAATCAGCCCCAGCATTTT
j_gene: TRBJ1-1; d_gene: NA; abundance: NA; v_gene: TRBV5-1; CDR3aa: CASSLNVKMEAFF; CDR3nt: TGCGCCAGCAGCTTGAACGTGAAAATGGAGGCTTTCTTT
j_gene: TRBJ2-5; d_gene: NA; abundance: many; v_gene: TRBV29-1; CDR3aa: CSVNPGARETQYF; CDR3nt: TGCAGCGTTAACCCAGGCGCTAGAGAGACCCAGTACTTC
j_gene: TRBJ1-1; d_gene: NA; abundance: few; v_gene: TRBV11-2; CDR3aa: CATSSKQGYTEAFF; CDR3nt: TGTGCCACCTCTAGCAAACAGGGCTACACTGAAGCTTTCTTT
j_gene: TRBJ2-3; d_gene: TRBD1; abundance: many; v_gene: TRBV30; CDR3aa: CAWSWTGRQDTQYF; CDR3nt: TGTGCCTGGAGTTGGACAGGGAGGCAAGATACGCAGTATTTT
j_gene: TRBJ1-5; d_gene: TRBD1; abundance: few; v_gene: TRBV20-1; CDR3aa: CSALRTGDGNRPQHF; CDR3nt: TGCAGTGCGTTAAGGACAGGGGATGGGAATCGGCCCCAGCATTTT
j_gene: TRBJ1-3; d_gene: NA; abundance: NA; v_gene: TRBV27; CDR3aa: CASSLYRSSGNTIYF; CDR3nt: TGTGCCAGCAGTTTATACCGAAGCTCTGGAAACACCATATATTTT
j_gene: TRBJ2-1; d_gene: NA; abundance: few; v_gene: TRBV6-6; CDR3aa: CASRDWKYNEQFF; CDR3nt: TGTGCCAGCAGAGACTGGAAGTACAATGAGCAGTTCTTC
j_gene: TRBJ2-3; d_gene: NA; abundance: NA; v_gene: TRBV14; CDR3aa: CASKGAADTQYF; CDR3nt: TGTGCCAGCAAAGGGGCGGCAGATACGCAGTATTTT
j_gene: TRBJ2-5; d_gene: NA; abundance: many; v_gene: TRBV20-1; CDR3aa: CSARALETGAQETQYF; CDR3nt: TGCAGTGCTAGAGCCCTCGAGACGGGAGCCCAAGAGACCCAGTACTTC
j_gene: TRBJ1-1; d_gene: NA; abundance: NA; v_gene: TRBV3-1; CDR3aa: CASSRAWGDTEAFF; CDR3nt: TGTGCCAGCAGCCGCGCCTGGGGAGACACTGAAGCTTTCTTT
j_gene: TRBJ1-1; d_gene: NA; abundance: many; v_gene: TRBV3-1; CDR3aa: CASSLTGPNTEAFF; CDR3nt: TGTGCCAGCAGCCTAACAGGGCCCAACACTGAAGCTTTCTTT
j_gene: TRBJ1-2; d_gene: NA; abundance: many; v_gene: TRBV20-1; CDR3aa: CSAPLGYVYTF; CDR3nt: TGCAGTGCTCCCCTGGGCTATGTCTACACCTTC
j_gene: TRBJ1-1; d_gene: NA; abundance: NA; v_gene: TRBV5-1; CDR3aa: CASSLVVWGDHTEAFF; CDR3nt: TGCGCCAGCAGCTTGGTGGTTTGGGGAGATCACACTGAAGCTTTCTTT
j_gene: TRBJ2-7; d_gene: NA; abundance: many; v_gene: TRBV5-1; CDR3aa: CASSLEGRAYEQYF; CDR3nt: TGCGCCAGCAGCTTGGAAGGCAGGGCCTACGAGCAGTACTTC